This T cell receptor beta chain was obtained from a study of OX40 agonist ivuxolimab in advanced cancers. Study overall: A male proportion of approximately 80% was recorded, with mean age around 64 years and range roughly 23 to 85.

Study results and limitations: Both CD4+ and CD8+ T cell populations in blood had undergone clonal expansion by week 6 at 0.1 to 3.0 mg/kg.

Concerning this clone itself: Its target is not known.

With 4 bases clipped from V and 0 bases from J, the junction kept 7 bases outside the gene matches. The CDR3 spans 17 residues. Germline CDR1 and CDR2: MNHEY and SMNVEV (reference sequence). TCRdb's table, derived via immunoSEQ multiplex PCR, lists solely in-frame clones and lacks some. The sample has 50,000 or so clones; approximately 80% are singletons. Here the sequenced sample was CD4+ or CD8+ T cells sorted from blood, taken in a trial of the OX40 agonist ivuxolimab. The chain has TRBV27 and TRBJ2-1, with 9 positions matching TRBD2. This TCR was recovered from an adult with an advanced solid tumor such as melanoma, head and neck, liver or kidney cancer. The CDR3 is CASSSYSGLASYNEQFF. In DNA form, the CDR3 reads TGTGCCAGCAGTTCATACTCGGGACTAGCCTCCTACAATGAGCAGTTCTTC.